A single sample is the source of the 19 T cell receptor beta chains below, sequenced in a study of T cell repertoires in cytomegalovirus infection. Their cognate antigens are unknown. TCRdb re-derived calls from the reads in MiXCR, one entry per CDR3 protein. The table shows around 500,000 distinct CDR3 sequences, with under 45% occurring only once. Sequenced here: cultured PBMCs, sampled from culture after CMV antigen stimulation. These receptors were collected from a human donor in good health (CMV status not recorded). Some clones in this sample may be carry-over from other donors' samples.

The rearrangement links TRBV12-3 or TRBV12-4 to TRBJ2-1; tentative D call: TRBD1 (6 bases). The CDR3 spans 13 residues. Trimming shortened V by 5 bases and J by 3 bases, and 8 bases separated the two germline ends. The CDR3 loop is CASSGQNYNEQFF. The CDR3 region has the DNA TGTGCCAGCAGTGGACAGAACTACAATGAGCAGTTCTTC.

This clonotype was observed a few times. The V gene is TRBV10-3, the J gene TRBJ2-7; maybe TRBD2 (6 bases). The V end lost 6 bases, the J end lost 1 base, and 13 bases lay between the germline ends. The germline V gene encodes CDR1 ENHRY and CDR2 SYGVKD. The CDR3 runs 14 residues. The CDR3 bases are TGTGCCATCAGGCCGGGACTCACGTCCTACGAGCAGTACTTC. Its translation is CAIRPGLTSYEQYF.

The CDR3 bases are TGTGCCAGCAGCCCCAAGGGGGGAACTGGGGCCAACGTCCTGACTTTC. It yields the protein CASSPKGGTGANVLTF. The rearrangement uses TRBV7-9 and TRBJ2-6; D is possibly TRBD1 or TRBD2 (6 bases each). The germline V gene encodes CDR1 SEHNR and CDR2 FQNEAQ (reference sequence). The V and J ends lost 5 bases and 2 bases respectively, with 13 bases between them. The CDR3 is 16 residues long.

J is TRBJ1-1 and V is TRBV5-1; 8 nucleotides align to TRBD1. The J segment lost 6 bases and the V segment lost 4 bases, leaving 5 bases of the junction unmatched. From germline, CDR1 is SGHRS and CDR2 YFSETQ. The CDR3 has 13 residues. CDR3 nucleotide sequence: TGCGCCAGCAGCCTGGGACAGGCCCCTGAAGCTTTCTTT. Translation gives CASSLGQAPEAFF.

The chain is built from TRBV7-8 and TRBJ1-2; 8 bases line up with TRBD1. CDR1 and CDR2 (germline): SGHVS, FQNEAQ. Germline trimming cut 4 bases from V and 8 bases from J; bases unmatched to any gene: 9. The CDR3 totals 14 residues. The CDR3 is CASSWYQGAEGYTF. CDR3 coding DNA: TGTGCCAGCAGCTGGTATCAGGGGGCTGAGGGCTACACCTTC.

The CDR3, as DNA: TGCAGTGCTCCCGGGACAACAGGGCACTATGGCTACACCTTC. This gives the protein CSAPGTTGHYGYTF. The chain links TRBV20-1 to TRBJ1-2; a possible D gene is TRBD1 (6 bases). The V end was cut by 5 bases, the J end by 3 bases, with 16 bases between. From germline, CDR1 is DFQATT and CDR2 SNEGSKA (reference sequence). This CDR3 spans 14 amino acids.

The chain recombines TRBV19 with TRBJ1-4; TRBD1 matches at 7 bases. The CDR3 runs 15 residues. Germline V gene lookup returns CDR1 LNHDA and CDR2 SQIVND (reference sequence). The V and J ends lost 5 bases and 5 bases, in that order; junction bases with no gene match: 8. The CDR3 protein is CASSFRDSLNEKLFF. In nucleotides, the CDR3 is TGTGCCAGTAGTTTTCGGGACAGCCTGAATGAAAAACTGTTTTTT. Complete variable domain (other parts from reference TRBV19 and TRBJ1-4): DGGITQSPKYLFRKEGQNVTLSCEQNLNHDAMYWYRQDPGQGLRLIYYSQIVNDFQKGDIAEGYSVSREKKESFPLTVTSAQKNPTAFYLCASSFRDSLNEKLFFGSGTQLSVL.

As concerns this clonotype: This clone may be a read error of a much larger clone one base away. The CDR3 is CASSRTSGGEETQYF. The CDR3 DNA sequence: TGTGCCAGCAGCCGGACTAGCGGGGGGGAAGAGACCCAGTACTTC. The gene calls are TRBV7-8 and TRBJ2-5, with TRBD2 matching over 15 bases. From germline, CDR1 is SGHVS and CDR2 FQNEAQ. The ends lost 5 bases at V and 3 bases at J; junction bases unmatched: 1. There are 15 residues in the CDR3.

The chain is built from TRBV15 and TRBJ2-1; D remains ambiguous. V gave up 1 base and J gave up 8 bases, with 15 bases separating them. The CDR3 loop spans 15 amino acids. From germline, CDR1 is LNHNV and CDR2 YYDKDF (reference sequence). The CDR3 DNA reads TGTGCCACCAGCAGAGCAATCATCAGAACCTATGAGCAGTTCTTC. This gives the protein CATSRAIIRTYEQFF.

This clonotype was seen a handful of times. This chain links TRBV14 with TRBJ1-3; D unresolved. The CDR3 is 15 amino acids. Trimming cost V 0 bases and J 4 bases, with 10 bases left between them. In germline, CDR1 is SGHDN, CDR2 FVKESK. CDR3 nucleotide sequence: TGTGCCAGCAGCCAAGATTGGGTGGACGGAAACACCATATATTTT. Translated, it gives CASSQDWVDGNTIYF.

This clonotype turned up a few times. The chain combines TRBV7-9 with TRBJ2-5, with unresolved D. The CDR3 is 13 amino acids. Per germline, CDR1 SEHNR and CDR2 FQNEAQ (reference sequence). V was shortened by 3 bases and J by 4 bases, with 9 bases between the two germline ends. The CDR3 region has the DNA TGTGCCAGCAGCTTGGAATTACGAGAGACCCAGTACTTC. Protein sequence: CASSLELRETQYF.

The CDR3 sequence is CASRPLSEETQYF. CDR3 sequence (DNA): TGTGCCAGCAGACCTCTCTCGGAAGAGACCCAGTACTTC. V is TRBV7-9 and J is TRBJ2-5; no clear D gene. Trimming took 6 bases from V and 3 from J, leaving 11 bases between them. The CDR3 is 13 amino acids. The V gene's germline CDR1 is SEHNR and CDR2 FQNEAQ (reference sequence). Using reference TRBV7-9 and TRBJ2-5 for the parts outside the CDR3, the full variable domain is DTGVSQNPRHKITKRGQNVTFRCDPISEHNRLYWYRQTLGQGPEFLTYFQNEAQLEKSRLLSDRFSAERPKGSFSTLEIQRTEQGDSAMYLCASRPLSEETQYFGPGTRLLVL.

The chain is built from TRBV6-6 and TRBJ1-1; D gene ambiguous. Between the trimmed V and J ends, which lost 0 bases and 3 bases, there was a span of 8 bases. This CDR3 comprises 14 residues. Germline CDR1 MNHNY, CDR2 SVGAGI (reference sequence). The CDR3 region is CASSYSRTHTEAFF. The DNA for the CDR3 is TGTGCCAGCAGTTACTCGAGGACGCACACTGAAGCTTTCTTT.

This clonotype was counted only a few times. This rearrangement joins TRBV28 to TRBJ2-7, with 8 bases aligning to TRBD2. After removal of 0 bases from V and 9 bases from J, the junction contained 7 bases not matched to a gene. The CDR3 totals 14 residues. Germline assignment: CDR1 MDHEN and CDR2 SYDVKM. The DNA of the CDR3 is TGTGCCAGCAGTTTATGGAGCGGGGGTATTGGGCAGTACTTC. Translating gives CASSLWSGGIGQYF. Supplemented by reference TRBV28 and TRBJ2-7, the full variable domain reads DVKVTQSSRYLVKRTGEKVFLECVQDMDHENMFWYRQDPGLGLRLIYFSYDVKMKEKGDIPEGYSVSREKKERFSLILESASTNQTSMYLCASSLWSGGIGQYFGPGTRLTVT.

The CDR3 coding sequence is TGCAGTGCTAGATTATTAGCGGAAGAGACCCAGTACTTC. Translated: CSARLLAEETQYF. This chain connects TRBV20-1 to TRBJ2-5; a weak D match, TRBD2 (6 bases). The CDR3 has 13 residues. The V gene lost 2 bases and the J gene lost 3 bases, with 10 bases spanning the gap. Per germline, CDR1 DFQATT and CDR2 SNEGSKA (reference sequence).

The CDR3 DNA reads as TGTGCCACCAGCAGCATAGCGGGAGAGGGAGTCTACAATGAGCAGTTCTTC. Translation gives CATSSIAGEGVYNEQFF. The chain employs TRBV15 and TRBJ2-1, with 9 bases matching TRBD2. This CDR3 is 17 amino acids long. V gave up 3 bases and J gave up 3 bases; unmatched junction bases: 9. Germline V gene sequence: CDR1 LNHNV, CDR2 YYDKDF (reference sequence). The variable domain in full, completed from reference TRBV15 and TRBJ2-1, reads DAMVIQNPRYQVTQFGKPVTLSCSQTLNHNVMYWYQQKSSQAPKLLFHYYDKDFNNEADTPDNFQSRRPNTSFCFLDIRSPGLGDTAMYLCATSSIAGEGVYNEQFFGPGTRLTVL.

This clonotype was observed a few times. The chain is built from TRBV7-2 and TRBJ2-5, with D unresolved. CDR1 SGHTA and CDR2 FQGNSA come from the germline V gene. V was clipped by 5 bases and J by 3 bases, with 13 bases between them. The CDR3 has 14 amino acids. Here the CDR3 reads CASSRSTLEETQYF. Written as DNA, the CDR3 is TGTGCCAGCAGCAGAAGCACGCTCGAAGAGACCCAGTACTTC.

The chain employs TRBV6-6 and TRBJ1-3, with D tentatively TRBD1 (6 bases). CDR1 is MNHNY and CDR2 is SVGAGI in the germline V gene (reference sequence). V lost 0 bases, J lost 8 bases, and 11 bases lay in between. This CDR3 region has 14 residues. The DNA of the CDR3 is TGTGCCAGCAGTTACTCGTACAGGGTTTACACCATATATTTT. This codes for CASSYSYRVYTIYF.

The rearrangement links TRBV11-2 to TRBJ2-7; D call uncertain. Germline CDR1 is SGHAT and CDR2 is FQNNGV. V was shortened by 5 bases and J by 4 bases, with 12 bases between the two germline ends. The CDR3 totals 13 residues. The CDR3 region is CASSPLSEYEQYF. In nucleotides, the CDR3 is TGTGCCAGCAGCCCCCTGTCAGAATACGAGCAGTACTTC. Full variable domain (outside the CDR3, taken from reference TRBV11-2 and TRBJ2-7): EAGVAQSPRYKIIEKRQSVAFWCNPISGHATLYWYQQILGQGPKLLIQFQNNGVVDDSQLPKDRFSAERLKGVDSTLKIQPAKLEDSAVYLCASSPLSEYEQYFGPGTRLTVT.